This TCR beta chain was sequenced in a study of vaccination and CD4 T cells after COVID-19. Whole-study context: Control cultures received a CEFX pool, an HIV-1 Nef pool, or no peptide. Whole-study findings and limits: Median numbers of SARS-CoV-2-reactive clonotypes increased from roughly 22 to 38 (not a significant change). Convalescent patients' median share of reactive clones seen only post-vaccination was approximately 85%.

Details on this clonotype: Its antigen is not known.

Trimming took 2 bases from V and 1 from J, leaving 8 bases between them. CDR3 length equals 14 residues. The germline CDR1 and CDR2 sequences are MNHEY and SVGAGI. As to treatment: roughly 10-day PBMC culture with coronavirus spike peptide pools or control peptides (ViraFEST assay). Negative selection isolated the CD4+ T cells once the cells had been cultured for around 9 days. The assay that was used to sequence DNA from cultured CD4+ T cells was the Oncomine TCR Beta short-read assay. TCRdb itself ran the PCR reads through MiXCR, one entry per CDR3 protein. The sample has some 14,000 distinct CDR3 sequences; roughly 27% are singletons.

This clonotype was sampled from a human donor who received a COVID-19 vaccine. The V call is TRBV6-5, the J call TRBJ1-2, with D perhaps matching TRBD1 (6 bases). Sequencing used CD4+ T cells from blood, cultured in vitro, obtained before SARS-CoV-2 vaccination. CDR3 loop: CASSYEGGNYGYTF. CDR3 sequence (DNA): TGTGCCAGCAGTTACGAGGGGGGTAACTATGGCTACACCTTC.